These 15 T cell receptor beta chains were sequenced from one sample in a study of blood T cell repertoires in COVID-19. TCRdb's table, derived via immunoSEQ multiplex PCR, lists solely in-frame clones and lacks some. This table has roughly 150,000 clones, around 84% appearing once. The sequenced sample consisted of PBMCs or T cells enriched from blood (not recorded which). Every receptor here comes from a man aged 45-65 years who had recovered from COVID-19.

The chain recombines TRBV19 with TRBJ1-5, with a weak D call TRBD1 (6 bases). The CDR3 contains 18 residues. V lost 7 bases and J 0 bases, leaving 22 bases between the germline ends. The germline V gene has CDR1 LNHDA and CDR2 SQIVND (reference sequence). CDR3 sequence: CASMVGQSNFYSNQPQHF. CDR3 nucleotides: TGTGCCAGTATGGTAGGACAGAGCAATTTTTATAGCAATCAGCCCCAGCATTTT.

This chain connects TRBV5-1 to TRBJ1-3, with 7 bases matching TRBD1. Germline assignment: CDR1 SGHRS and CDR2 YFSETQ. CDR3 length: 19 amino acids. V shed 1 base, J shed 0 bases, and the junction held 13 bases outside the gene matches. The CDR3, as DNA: TGCGCCAGCAGCTTGCGTCCCAGGACAGGTCGATCCTCTGGAAACACCATATATTTT. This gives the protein CASSLRPRTGRSSGNTIYF.

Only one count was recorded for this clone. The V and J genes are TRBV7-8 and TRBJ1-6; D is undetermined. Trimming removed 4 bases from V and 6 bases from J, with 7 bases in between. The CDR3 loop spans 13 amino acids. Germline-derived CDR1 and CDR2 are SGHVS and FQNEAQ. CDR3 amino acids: CASSSEINSPLHF. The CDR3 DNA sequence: TGTGCCAGCAGCTCTGAGATTAATTCACCCCTCCACTTT.

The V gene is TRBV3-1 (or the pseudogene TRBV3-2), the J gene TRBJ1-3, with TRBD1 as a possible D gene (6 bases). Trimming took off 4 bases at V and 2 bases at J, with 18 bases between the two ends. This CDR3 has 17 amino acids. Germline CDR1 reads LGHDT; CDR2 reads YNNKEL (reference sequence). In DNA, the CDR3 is TGTGCCAGCAGCCGCAATACAGGGTCCCGGACTGGAAACACCATATATTTT. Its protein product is CASSRNTGSRTGNTIYF.

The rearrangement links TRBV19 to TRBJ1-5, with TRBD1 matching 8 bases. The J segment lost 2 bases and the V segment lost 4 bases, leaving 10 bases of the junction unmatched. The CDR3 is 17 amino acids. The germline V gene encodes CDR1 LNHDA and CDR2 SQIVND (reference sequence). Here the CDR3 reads CASSKGDRTYGNQPQHF. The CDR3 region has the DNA TGTGCCAGTAGTAAGGGGGACAGGACTTATGGCAATCAGCCCCAGCATTTT.

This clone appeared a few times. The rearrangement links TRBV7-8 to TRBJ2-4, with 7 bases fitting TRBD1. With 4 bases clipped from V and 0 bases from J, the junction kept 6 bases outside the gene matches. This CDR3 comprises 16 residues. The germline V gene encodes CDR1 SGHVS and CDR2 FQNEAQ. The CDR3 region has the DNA TGTGCCAGCAGCTCCCCGGACAGGCTAGCCAAAAACATTCAGTACTTC. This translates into CASSSPDRLAKNIQYF.

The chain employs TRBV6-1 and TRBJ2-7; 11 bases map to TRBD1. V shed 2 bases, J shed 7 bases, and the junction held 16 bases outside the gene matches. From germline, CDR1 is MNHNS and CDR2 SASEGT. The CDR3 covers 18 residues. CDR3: CASSETLGQGAAIAEQYF. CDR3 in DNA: TGTGCCAGCAGTGAAACGCTCGGACAGGGGGCCGCTATTGCGGAGCAGTACTTC.

The CDR3 DNA sequence: TGTGCCAGTAGTACGCGGACAGGGACCGCTACGCAGTATTTT. It codes for CASSTRTGTATQYF. V is TRBV19 and J is TRBJ2-3; 8 bases match TRBD1. Germline V gives CDR1 LNHDA, CDR2 SQIVND (reference sequence). With 4 bases clipped from V and 8 bases from J, the junction kept 8 bases outside the gene matches. The length of the CDR3 is 14 residues.

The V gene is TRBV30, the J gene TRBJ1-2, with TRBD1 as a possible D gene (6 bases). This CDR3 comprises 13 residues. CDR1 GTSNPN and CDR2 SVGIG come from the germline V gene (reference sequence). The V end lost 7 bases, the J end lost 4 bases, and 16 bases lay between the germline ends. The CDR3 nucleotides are TGTGCCTACAACACAGGGTTTCGCTATGGCTACACCTTC. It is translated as CAYNTGFRYGYTF.

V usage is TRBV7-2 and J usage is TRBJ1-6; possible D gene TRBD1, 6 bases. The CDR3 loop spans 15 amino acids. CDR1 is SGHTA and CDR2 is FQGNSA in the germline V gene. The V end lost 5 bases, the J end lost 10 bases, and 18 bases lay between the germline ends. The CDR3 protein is CASSPTEGQGSPLHF. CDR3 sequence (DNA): TGTGCCAGCAGCCCCACCGAGGGACAAGGGTCACCCCTCCACTTT.

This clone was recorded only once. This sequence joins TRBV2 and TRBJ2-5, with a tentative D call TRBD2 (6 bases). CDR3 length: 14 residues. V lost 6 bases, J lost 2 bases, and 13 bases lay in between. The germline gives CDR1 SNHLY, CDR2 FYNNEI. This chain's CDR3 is CASSRAGSQETQYF. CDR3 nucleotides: TGTGCCAGCAGCAGGGCGGGGAGTCAAGAGACCCAGTACTTC. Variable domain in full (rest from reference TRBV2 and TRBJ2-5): EPEVTQTPSHQVTQMGQEVILRCVPISNHLYFYWYRQILGQKVEFLVSFYNNEISEKSEIFDDQFSVERPDGSNFTLKIRSTKLEDSAMYFCASSRAGSQETQYFGPGTRLLVL.

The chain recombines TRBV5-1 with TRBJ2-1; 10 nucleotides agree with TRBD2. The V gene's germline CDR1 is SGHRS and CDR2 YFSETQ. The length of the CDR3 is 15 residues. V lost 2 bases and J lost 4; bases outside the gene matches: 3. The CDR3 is CASSLDSGGYNEQFF. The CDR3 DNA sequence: TGCGCCAGCAGCTTAGATAGCGGGGGGTACAATGAGCAGTTCTTC.

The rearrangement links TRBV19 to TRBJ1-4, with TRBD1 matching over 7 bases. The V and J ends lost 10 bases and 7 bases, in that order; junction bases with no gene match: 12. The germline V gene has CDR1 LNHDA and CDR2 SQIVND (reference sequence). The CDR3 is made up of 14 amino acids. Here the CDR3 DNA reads TGTGCCACCGCCCACAGGGGCTCGGGTGAAAAACTGTTTTTT. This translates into CATAHRGSGEKLFF.

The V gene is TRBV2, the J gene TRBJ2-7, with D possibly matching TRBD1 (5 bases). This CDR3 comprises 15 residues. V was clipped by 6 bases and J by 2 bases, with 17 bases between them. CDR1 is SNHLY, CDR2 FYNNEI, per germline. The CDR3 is CASSRQPLGPYEQYF. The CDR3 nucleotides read TGTGCCAGCAGCCGACAGCCACTTGGACCCTACGAGCAGTACTTC. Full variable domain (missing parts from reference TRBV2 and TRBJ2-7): EPEVTQTPSHQVTQMGQEVILRCVPISNHLYFYWYRQILGQKVEFLVSFYNNEISEKSEIFDDQFSVERPDGSNFTLKIRSTKLEDSAMYFCASSRQPLGPYEQYFGPGTRLTVT.

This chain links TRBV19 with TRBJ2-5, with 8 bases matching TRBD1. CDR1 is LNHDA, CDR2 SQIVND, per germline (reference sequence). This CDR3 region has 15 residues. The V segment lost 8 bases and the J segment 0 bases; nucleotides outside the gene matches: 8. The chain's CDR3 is CASRANRGYQETQYF. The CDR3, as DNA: TGTGCCAGTCGCGCGAACAGGGGGTACCAAGAGACCCAGTACTTC.